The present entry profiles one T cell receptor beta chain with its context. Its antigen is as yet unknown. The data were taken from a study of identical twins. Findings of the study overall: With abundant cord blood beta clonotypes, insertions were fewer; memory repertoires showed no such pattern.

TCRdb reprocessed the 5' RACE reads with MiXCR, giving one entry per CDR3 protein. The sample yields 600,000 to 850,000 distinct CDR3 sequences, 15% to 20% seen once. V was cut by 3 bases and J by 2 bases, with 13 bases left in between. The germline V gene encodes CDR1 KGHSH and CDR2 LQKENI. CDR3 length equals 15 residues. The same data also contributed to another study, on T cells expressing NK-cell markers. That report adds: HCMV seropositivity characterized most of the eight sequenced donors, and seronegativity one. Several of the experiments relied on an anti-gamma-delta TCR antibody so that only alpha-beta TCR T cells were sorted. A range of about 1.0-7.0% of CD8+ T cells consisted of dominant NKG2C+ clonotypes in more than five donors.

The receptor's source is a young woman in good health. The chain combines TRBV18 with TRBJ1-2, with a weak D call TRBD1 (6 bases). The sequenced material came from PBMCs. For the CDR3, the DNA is TGTGCCAGCTCACCGAGCCGGGACATGAACTATGGCTACACCTTC. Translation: CASSPSRDMNYGYTF.